Sequencing of this T cell receptor beta chain was carried out in a study of shared clonotypes between healthy human individuals. Produced via immunoSEQ multiplex PCR; TCRdb's table is partial and in-frame only. The table records roughly 2.6 million clones, around 90% of them present only once. Per germline, CDR1 MNHNS and CDR2 SASEGT. V lost 8 bases, J lost 3 bases, and 12 bases lay in between. The CDR3 spans 13 residues. The receptor was derived from a man aged 18 to 30 in good health. The material sequenced was naive CD4+ T cells sorted from blood. As to subset: CD45RA+ positively selected. The gene calls are TRBV6-1 and TRBJ2-3; D is uncertain. CDR3 in DNA: TGTGCCAGCCTGACGACTGGGACAGATACGCAGTATTTT. It is translated as CASLTTGTDTQYF.